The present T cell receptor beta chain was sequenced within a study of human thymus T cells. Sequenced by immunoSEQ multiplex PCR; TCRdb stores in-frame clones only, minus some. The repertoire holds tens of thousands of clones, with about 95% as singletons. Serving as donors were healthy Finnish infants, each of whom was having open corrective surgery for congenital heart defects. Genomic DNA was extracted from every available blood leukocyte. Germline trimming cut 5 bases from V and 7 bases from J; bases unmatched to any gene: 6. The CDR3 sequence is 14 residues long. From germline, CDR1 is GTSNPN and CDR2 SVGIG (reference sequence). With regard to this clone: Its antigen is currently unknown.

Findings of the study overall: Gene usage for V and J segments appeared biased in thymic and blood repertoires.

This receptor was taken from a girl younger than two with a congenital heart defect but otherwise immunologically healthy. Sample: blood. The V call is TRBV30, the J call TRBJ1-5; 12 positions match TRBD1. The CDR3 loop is CAWGDRGHWQPQHF. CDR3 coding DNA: TGTGCCTGGGGGGACAGGGGGCATTGGCAGCCCCAGCATTTT.